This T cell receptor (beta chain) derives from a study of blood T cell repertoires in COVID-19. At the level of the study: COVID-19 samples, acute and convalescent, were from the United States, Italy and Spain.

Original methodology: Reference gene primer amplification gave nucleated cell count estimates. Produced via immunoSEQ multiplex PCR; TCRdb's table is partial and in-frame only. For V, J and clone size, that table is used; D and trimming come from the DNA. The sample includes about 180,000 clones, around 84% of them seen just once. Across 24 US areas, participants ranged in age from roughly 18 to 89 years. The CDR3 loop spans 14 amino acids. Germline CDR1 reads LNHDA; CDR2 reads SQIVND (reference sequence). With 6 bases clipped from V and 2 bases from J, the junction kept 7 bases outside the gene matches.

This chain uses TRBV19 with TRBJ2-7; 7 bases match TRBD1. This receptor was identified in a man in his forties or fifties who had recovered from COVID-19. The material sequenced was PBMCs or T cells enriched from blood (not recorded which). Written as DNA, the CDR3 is TGTGCCAGTAGCCATCCGGACAGGCCCTACGAGCAGTACTTC. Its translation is CASSHPDRPYEQYF.